These 24 T cell receptor beta chains originate from one sample sequenced in a study of PD-1 blockade in mismatch repair-deficient tumors. Their target antigens are unknown. Specified time point: identical roughly 10-day culture without peptide (control). Data came from immunoSEQ multiplex PCR; TCRdb stores just in-frame clones and leaves some out. Of roughly 14,000 clones listed, about nine tenths are singletons. This material consisted of cells cultured in vitro, taken from a patient treated with pembrolizumab. These receptors all stem from an adult with mismatch repair-deficient cancer.

The rearrangement joins TRBV19 to TRBJ2-1; 7 bases match TRBD2. Germline assignment: CDR1 LNHDA and CDR2 SQIVND (reference sequence). Unmatched junction bases numbered 1, after V lost 3 bases and J lost 11 bases. The CDR3 is made up of 11 amino acids. CDR3 DNA: TGTGCCAGTAGTATGGGACTACAGCAGTTCTTC. It codes for CASSMGLQQFF.

The chain combines TRBV6-5 with TRBJ2-2, with 13 bases fitting TRBD2. Trimming at V came to 2 bases and at J to 4 bases, leaving 1 base not matched to a gene. Germline-derived CDR1 and CDR2 are MNHEY and SVGAGI. This CDR3 region has 16 residues. CDR3 amino acids: CASSYGLAGATGELFF. In DNA, the CDR3 is TGTGCCAGCAGTTACGGACTAGCGGGAGCCACCGGGGAGCTGTTTTTT.

This sequence joins TRBV7-9 and TRBJ2-3, with D perhaps matching TRBD2 (6 bases). V lost 6 bases to trimming and J lost 9 bases, with 22 bases between them. This CDR3 contains 15 residues. Germline CDR1 SEHNR, CDR2 FQNEAQ (reference sequence). The CDR3 DNA is TGTGCCAGCAGTTTCCGAGAGACTAGGGTCGGGACGCAGTATTTT. Encoded protein: CASSFRETRVGTQYF.

This CDR3 reads CASSVRGDISGNTIYF. Written as DNA, the CDR3 is TGTGCCAGCAGCGTAAGGGGGGACATCTCTGGAAACACCATATATTTT. The chain uses TRBV9 and TRBJ1-3, with D maybe TRBD1 (6 bases). Germline V gene lookup returns CDR1 SGDLS and CDR2 YYNGEE. Trimming cost V 1 base and J 0 bases, with 11 bases left between them. CDR3 length: 16 amino acids.

The chain is built from TRBV28 and TRBJ2-7; D gene ambiguous. CDR1 is MDHEN, CDR2 SYDVKM, per germline. This CDR3 is 13 amino acids long. Between the trimmed V and J ends, which lost 3 bases and 1 base, there was a span of 7 bases. The CDR3: CASSFAQSYEQYF. The CDR3 region has the DNA TGTGCCAGCAGTTTCGCGCAGTCCTACGAGCAGTACTTC. Filled out from reference TRBV28 and TRBJ2-7, the complete variable domain reads DVKVTQSSRYLVKRTGEKVFLECVQDMDHENMFWYRQDPGLGLRLIYFSYDVKMKEKGDIPEGYSVSREKKERFSLILESASTNQTSMYLCASSFAQSYEQYFGPGTRLTVT.

CDR3 amino acids: CASRYGRDREQYF. DNA for the CDR3: TGTGCCAGCAGGTATGGTAGGGACCGCGAGCAGTACTTC. The chain employs TRBV6-5 and TRBJ2-7; the D gene could be TRBD1 or TRBD2 (5 bases each). Germline lookup yields CDR1 MNHEY and CDR2 SVGAGI. Trimming shortened V by 6 bases and J by 6 bases, and 15 bases separated the two germline ends. This CDR3 region has 13 residues.

This CDR3 is CASSRSGIRGGAGELFF. CDR3 bases: TGTGCCAGCAGCCGCTCAGGGATTAGGGGCGGGGCCGGGGAGCTGTTTTTT. The chain links TRBV7-3 to TRBJ2-2, with D possibly being TRBD2 (6 bases). CDR3 length equals 17 residues. The germline gives CDR1 SGHTA, CDR2 FQGTGA. The V and J ends lost 5 bases and 6 bases respectively, with 22 bases between them.

This clone was detected once. This chain links TRBV25-1 with TRBJ2-5; a weak D match, TRBD1 (6 bases). The germline V and J ends were trimmed by 3 bases and 3 bases, with 8 bases remaining between them. Germline-derived CDR1 and CDR2 are MGHDK and SYGVNS. The CDR3 is made up of 13 amino acids. CDR3: CASSDQGKETQYF. Here the CDR3 DNA reads TGTGCCAGCAGTGACCAGGGGAAAGAGACCCAGTACTTC.

This rearrangement joins TRBV4-1 to TRBJ2-7; D gene ambiguous. Germline V CDR1 and CDR2: MGHRA, YSYEKL. Trimming cost V 2 bases and J 7 bases, with 15 bases left between them. The CDR3 has 14 amino acids. The CDR3: CASSQIDASREQYF. The CDR3 DNA reads as TGCGCCAGCAGCCAAATTGACGCCTCCCGGGAGCAGTACTTC.

V is TRBV4-1 and J is TRBJ1-5, with unresolved D. The germline V and J ends were trimmed by 1 base and 5 bases, with 9 bases remaining between them. CDR3 size: 14 residues. CDR1 MGHRA and CDR2 YSYEKL come from the germline V gene. CDR3 region: CASSQGFGDQPQHF. CDR3 in DNA: TGCGCCAGCAGCCAAGGATTCGGGGATCAGCCCCAGCATTTT.

The rearrangement uses TRBV5-4 and TRBJ1-4; D gene ambiguous. Trimming left V 1 base short and J 5 bases short, with 3 bases between. The CDR3 runs 12 residues. Germline V gene lookup returns CDR1 SGHNT and CDR2 YYREEE (reference sequence). CDR3 in DNA: TGTGCCAGCAGCTTGAAGAATGAAAAACTGTTTTTT. This sequence encodes CASSLKNEKLFF.

This chain's CDR3 is CAWTLGLRGNTIYF. The CDR3 DNA sequence: TGTGCCTGGACCCTAGGGCTACGCGGAAACACCATATATTTT. The chain carries TRBV30 and TRBJ1-3; D is unclear. Per germline, CDR1 GTSNPN and CDR2 SVGIG (reference sequence). The germline V and J ends were trimmed by 4 bases and 4 bases, with 14 bases remaining between them. The CDR3 has 14 amino acids.

The chain joins TRBV10-1 to TRBJ2-1; D might be TRBD2 (6 bases). The CDR3 runs to 15 residues. CDR1 and CDR2 from the germline V gene are WNHNN and SYGVQD (reference sequence). Trimming cost V 3 bases and J 3 bases, with 12 bases left between them. For the CDR3, the DNA is TGCGCCAGCAGTGATCGGGGGACCCACTACAATGAGCAGTTCTTC. It encodes CASSDRGTHYNEQFF.

The chain carries TRBV9 and TRBJ2-3; 11 bases are a match to TRBD2. With 2 bases clipped from V and 6 bases from J, the junction kept 26 bases outside the gene matches. The germline V gene encodes CDR1 SGDLS and CDR2 YYNGEE. The CDR3 covers 22 residues. CDR3 DNA: TGTGCCAGCAGCGTCGGCGGACAACCCTCGTTTAGGACTAGCGGGTTGGGGGATACGCAGTATTTT. It translates to CASSVGGQPSFRTSGLGDTQYF.

The rearrangement joins TRBV4-1 to TRBJ2-7; D call uncertain. This CDR3 comprises 13 residues. Trimming took 4 bases from V and 7 from J, leaving 14 bases between them. From germline, CDR1 is MGHRA and CDR2 YSYEKL. CDR3 nucleotide sequence: TGCGCCAGCAGCCCTACCGGAGACCGGGAGCAGTACTTC. Its translation is CASSPTGDREQYF.

About this clone: One end of the junction fails to match germline, which may point to a read error. V is TRBV18 and J is TRBJ2-1; 8 bases agree with TRBD2. Looked up from germline, CDR1 is KGHSH and CDR2 is LQKENI. CDR3 size: 12 residues. CDR3 coding DNA: TGTGCCAGCTCACCAGAGCGGGGGAGACGGGTCTTC. Its protein is CASSPERGRRVF.

This clone has just a few counts. Other DNA sequences in this specimen translate into the identical CDR3. CDR3 nucleotide sequence: TGTGCCAGCAGTTTATGGGTCGGGGGCGACACTGAAGCTTTCTTT. Translating it yields CASSLWVGGDTEAFF. J is TRBJ1-1 and V is TRBV28; D might be TRBD1 (6 bases). The length of the CDR3 is 15 residues. The germline V gene encodes CDR1 MDHEN and CDR2 SYDVKM. Trimming took off 0 bases at V and 3 bases at J, with 11 bases between the two ends.

This chain links TRBV9 with TRBJ1-4, with D tentatively TRBD1 (5 bases). Trimming removed 0 bases from V and 6 bases from J, with 12 bases in between. The CDR3 contains 15 residues. The V gene's germline CDR1 is SGDLS and CDR2 YYNGEE. As DNA, the CDR3 is TGTGCCAGCAGCGTAGCGGTTCAGGGACATGAAAAACTGTTTTTT. Protein sequence: CASSVAVQGHEKLFF. Full variable domain (rest looked up from reference TRBV9 and TRBJ1-4): DSGVTQTPKHLITATGQRVTLRCSPRSGDLSVYWYQQSLDQGLQFLIQYYNGEERAKGNILERFSAQQFPDLHSELNLSSLELGDSALYFCASSVAVQGHEKLFFGSGTQLSVL.

J is TRBJ1-1 and V is TRBV19; no clear D gene. This CDR3 contains 10 residues. Between the trimmed V and J ends, which lost 6 bases and 3 bases, there was a span of 2 bases. Germline V gives CDR1 LNHDA, CDR2 SQIVND (reference sequence). CDR3 in DNA: TGTGCCAGTAGGGACACTGAAGCTTTCTTT. This encodes CASRDTEAFF.

The rearrangement links TRBV9 to TRBJ2-7; 10 bases match TRBD1. The CDR3 covers 15 residues. Per germline, CDR1 SGDLS and CDR2 YYNGEE. Unmatched junction bases numbered 10, after V lost 3 bases and J lost 7 bases. Written as DNA, the CDR3 is TGTGCCAGCAGCGGACCCGGGACAGGGGTGTGGGAGCAGTACTTC. This sequence encodes CASSGPGTGVWEQYF.

This sequence joins TRBV5-4 and TRBJ1-1, with D possibly TRBD1 on 5 matching bases. V lost 0 bases and J lost 7, with 16 bases in between. The CDR3 sequence is 15 residues long. Per germline, CDR1 SGHNT and CDR2 YYREEE (reference sequence). This CDR3 reads CASSLGQGRAGEAFF. In DNA form, the CDR3 reads TGTGCCAGCAGCTTGGGTCAGGGACGCGCGGGTGAAGCTTTCTTT. Full variable domain (rest looked up from reference TRBV5-4 and TRBJ1-1): ETGVTQSPTHLIKTRGQQVTLRCSSQSGHNTVSWYQQALGQGPQFIFQYYREEENGRGNFPPRFSGLQFPNYSSELNVNALELDDSALYLCASSLGQGRAGEAFFGQGTRLTVV.

V and J are TRBV9 and TRBJ1-1; D is undetermined. The V gene's germline CDR1 is SGDLS and CDR2 YYNGEE. The CDR3 contains 14 residues. V was clipped by 3 bases and J by 1 base, with 10 bases between them. The CDR3 DNA reads as TGTGCCAGCAGCGCCGACGTGGGGAACACTGAAGCTTTCTTT. This codes for CASSADVGNTEAFF.

CDR3 region: CASSRQGVGEKLFF. The CDR3 nucleotides read TGTGCCAGCAGCAGACAGGGGGTCGGTGAAAAACTGTTTTTT. The genes are TRBV7-6 and TRBJ1-4, with TRBD1 matching over 9 bases. The ends lost 5 bases at V and 7 bases at J; junction bases unmatched: 5. The V gene's germline CDR1 is SGHVS and CDR2 FNYEAQ. The CDR3 extends over 14 amino acids.

The rearrangement uses TRBV9 and TRBJ2-1; TRBD2 aligns across 8 bases. Germline V gene sequence: CDR1 SGDLS, CDR2 YYNGEE. The length of the CDR3 is 16 residues. V dropped 0 bases and J dropped 3; count of bases not matched to a gene: 5. The CDR3: CASSVEAGDYYNEQFF. Written as DNA, the CDR3 is TGTGCCAGCAGCGTAGAAGCGGGAGATTACTACAATGAGCAGTTCTTC.